The rows below give T cell receptor beta chains drawn from one sample of a study of OX40 agonist ivuxolimab in advanced cancers. Repertoires were generated with immunoSEQ multiplex PCR, while TCRdb's copy carries only in-frame clones and drops some. The sample lists 25,000 to 30,000 clones, about 76% seen once, with around 33% in the top ten. Here the sequenced sample was CD4+ or CD8+ T cells sorted from blood, taken in a trial of the OX40 agonist ivuxolimab. All receptors derive from an adult with an advanced solid tumor such as melanoma, head and neck, liver or kidney cancer. CDR3s include the opening cysteine and the closing phenylalanine or tryptophan. D genes are given only for firm matches. Not every row has a clone size; where given, it reads once, few, many or a size class.

CDR3 protein | CDR3 DNA | clone size | J gene | V gene | D gene
CASSQENPGGRYGELFF | TGCGCCAGCAGCCAAGAAAACCCGGGAGGGCGGTACGGGGAGCTGTTTTTT | NA | TRBJ2-2 | TRBV4-1 | TRBD2
CASSFPGQGPTAGSYEQYF | TGTGCCAGCAGCTTTCCGGGACAGGGACCGACGGCGGGCTCCTACGAGCAGTACTTC | NA | TRBJ2-7 | TRBV7-9 | TRBD1
CASSMGPSYEQYF | TGTGCCAGCAGCATGGGTCCGTCCTACGAGCAGTACTTC | NA | TRBJ2-7 | TRBV7-6 | NA
CASSGSGVDEQYF | TGTGCCAGCAGCGGCTCGGGGGTCGACGAGCAGTACTTC | NA | TRBJ2-7 | TRBV9 | NA
CASSSQYTEAFF | TGTGCCAGCAGCTCCCAGTACACTGAAGCTTTCTTT | NA | TRBJ1-1 | TRBV11-2 | NA
CASSLSAGAYEQYF | TGTGCCAGCAGCTTGTCAGCGGGGGCCTACGAGCAGTACTTC | NA | TRBJ2-7 | TRBV5-5 | TRBD2
CASSEGQIVSGANVLTF | TGTGCCAGCAGTGAAGGACAGATTGTCTCTGGGGCCAACGTCCTGACTTTC | few | TRBJ2-6 | TRBV6-1 | NA
CSVDGGPLGDEQYF | TGCAGCGTTGACGGCGGGCCCCTAGGCGACGAGCAGTACTTC | NA | TRBJ2-7 | TRBV29-1 | NA
CASSQVWGGYGYTF | TGCGCCAGCAGCCAAGTATGGGGGGGCTATGGCTACACCTTC | NA | TRBJ1-2 | TRBV4-1 | NA
CASSADRDRTYQGTEAFF | TGTGCCAGCAGCGCAGATCGGGACAGGACTTACCAAGGCACTGAAGCTTTCTTT | NA | TRBJ1-1 | TRBV9 | TRBD1
CSVEEWLAGAYNEQFF | TGCAGCGTTGAAGAGTGGCTAGCGGGAGCATACAATGAGCAGTTCTTC | NA | TRBJ2-1 | TRBV29-1 | TRBD2